Sequencing of this T cell receptor beta chain was carried out in a study of T-cell memory formation after mild COVID-19. CDR3 length equals 12 residues. The V gene end was trimmed by 11 bases and the J gene end by 5 bases; junction bases not matched to a gene: 9. The germline V gene has CDR1 ENHRY and CDR2 SYGVKD. Comment on this clonotype: Antigen: not known.

TCRdb fed the 5' RACE reads into MiXCR, producing one record per CDR3 protein. Here the sample spans some 150,000 distinct CDR3 sequences, over 15% being singletons. Notes on the study in general: Most CD4+ clones that shrank were in CM and EM, while CD8+ ones turned up in EMRA. CD4/CD8 balance held among clones contracting day 15 to 85, and later expanders leaned CD4+. The pre-infection memory compartment contained some responding clones, suggesting cross-reactive memory joined. Nothing confirmed that second-wave clones peaking on day 37 were specific for SARS-CoV-2.

The sequence was obtained from an adult woman who had mild COVID-19 (a few samples of this study predate the infection). Cell type and time point are not known. The rearrangement joins TRBV10-3 to TRBJ2-7, with 7 bases that match TRBD1. The source material was PBMCs or a T cell subset sorted from them (not recorded which). The chain's CDR3 is CASAGTEDEQYF. Here the CDR3 DNA reads TGTGCCTCCGCCGGGACAGAGGACGAGCAGTACTTC.